A single TCR beta chain is shown here with its context. This specimen belongs to a study of blood T cells in healthy people across ages. Total RNA, at least 5 micrograms per sample, was extracted from PBMCs. Primers used in a second PCR of about 6 to 11 cycles were a sample-barcoded 5' primer and a J-beta primer mix. TCRdb re-called the 5' RACE reads through MiXCR, storing one row per CDR3 protein. The repertoire holds 950,000 to 1,200,000 distinct CDR3 sequences, more than 30% seen once, with about an eighth in the top ten. This CDR3 spans 14 amino acids. Germline V gene data show CDR1 as SGHRS and CDR2 as YFSETQ. V lost 5 bases to trimming and J lost 1 base; unmatched junction nucleotides: 5.

This receptor was taken from a man younger than 35 in good health. V usage is TRBV5-1 and J usage is TRBJ1-1; 7 nucleotides align to TRBD1. Source material: blood. CDR3: CASRQGVRNTEAFF. Here the CDR3 DNA reads TGCGCCAGCAGGCAGGGGGTGAGGAACACTGAAGCTTTCTTT. The complete variable domain, with remaining parts taken from reference TRBV5-1 and TRBJ1-1, reads KAGVTQTPRYLIKTRGQQVTLSCSPISGHRSVSWYQQTPGQGLQFLFEYFSETQRNKGNFPGRFSGRQFSNSRSEMNVSTLELGDSALYLCASRQGVRNTEAFFGQGTRLTVV.